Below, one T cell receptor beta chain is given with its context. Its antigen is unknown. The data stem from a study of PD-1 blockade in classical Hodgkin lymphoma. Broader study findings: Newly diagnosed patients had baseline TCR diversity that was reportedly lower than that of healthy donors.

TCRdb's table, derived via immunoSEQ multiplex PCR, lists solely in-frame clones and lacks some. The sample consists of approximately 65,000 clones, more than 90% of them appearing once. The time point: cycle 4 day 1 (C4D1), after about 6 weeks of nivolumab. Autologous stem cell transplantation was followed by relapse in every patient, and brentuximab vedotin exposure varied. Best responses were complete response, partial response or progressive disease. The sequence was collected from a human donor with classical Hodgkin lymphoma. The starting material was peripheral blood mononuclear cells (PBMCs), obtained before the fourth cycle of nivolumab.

The CDR3 DNA sequence: TGTGCCAGCAGCCTCAATAAGCTACCCTACGAGCAGTACTTC. Its translation is CASSLNKLPYEQYF. The chain combines TRBV16 with TRBJ2-7; D not certain. V lost 4 bases and J lost 2, with 12 bases in between. The CDR3 is 14 amino acids. From germline, CDR1 is KGHSY and CDR2 FQNENV.